The source of this TCR beta chain is a study of blood T cells in healthy people across ages. This clonotype was seen ten or more times. The individuals who served as donors were healthy Caucasians living in Russia, aged about 6 to 95. Alongside a J-beta primer mix, a sample-barcoded 5' primer served in a second PCR lasting about 6 to 11 cycles. One entry per CDR3 protein, called by TCRdb with MiXCR from the 5' RACE reads. This table holds about 780,000 distinct CDR3 sequences, about half found once. Sequenced material: blood. This TCR derives from a man at least 80 years old in good health.

The CDR3 DNA sequence: TGTGCCAGCAGTCTCCGGACAAGTTCCGCCCAGTACTTC. Amino acids: CASSLRTSSAQYF. V is TRBV12-3 or TRBV12-4 and J is TRBJ2-5, with D possibly TRBD1 on 5 matching bases. This CDR3 is built from 13 residues. V was clipped by 5 bases and J by 9 bases, with 16 bases between them.